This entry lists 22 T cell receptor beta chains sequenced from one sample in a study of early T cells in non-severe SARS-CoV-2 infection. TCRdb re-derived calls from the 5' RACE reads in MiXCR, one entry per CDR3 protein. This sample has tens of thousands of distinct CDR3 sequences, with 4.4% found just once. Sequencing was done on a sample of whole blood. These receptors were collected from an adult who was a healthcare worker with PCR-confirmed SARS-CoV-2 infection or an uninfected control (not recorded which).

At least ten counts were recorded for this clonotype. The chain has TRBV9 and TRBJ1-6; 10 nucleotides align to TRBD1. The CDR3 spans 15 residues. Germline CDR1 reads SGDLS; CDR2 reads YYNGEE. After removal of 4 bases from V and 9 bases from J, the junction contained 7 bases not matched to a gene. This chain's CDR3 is CASSSRQGAGSPLHF. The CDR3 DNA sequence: TGTGCCAGCAGCTCCAGACAGGGGGCGGGTTCACCCCTCCACTTT.

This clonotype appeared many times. The DNA of the CDR3 is TGTGCCAGCAGTTTATTTGGAGGACAGGGGTCCTATAATTCACCCCTCCACTTT. Encoded protein: CASSLFGGQGSYNSPLHF. The gene calls are TRBV28 and TRBJ1-6; 9 bases align to TRBD1. This CDR3 contains 18 residues. The germline V gene encodes CDR1 MDHEN and CDR2 SYDVKM. With V trimmed by 1 base and J by 1 base, 5 bases remained unmatched. The variable domain in full, with the rest retrieved from reference TRBV28 and TRBJ1-6, is DVKVTQSSRYLVKRTGEKVFLECVQDMDHENMFWYRQDPGLGLRLIYFSYDVKMKEKGDIPEGYSVSREKKERFSLILESASTNQTSMYLCASSLFGGQGSYNSPLHFGNGTRLTVT.

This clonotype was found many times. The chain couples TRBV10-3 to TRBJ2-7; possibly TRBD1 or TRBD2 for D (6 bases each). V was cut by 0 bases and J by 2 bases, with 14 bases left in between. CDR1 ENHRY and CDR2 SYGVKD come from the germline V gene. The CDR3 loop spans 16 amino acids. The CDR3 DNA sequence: TGTGCCATCAGTGAGTCGAGAGGGGGGCGGCCCTACGAGCAGTACTTC. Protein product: CAISESRGGRPYEQYF.

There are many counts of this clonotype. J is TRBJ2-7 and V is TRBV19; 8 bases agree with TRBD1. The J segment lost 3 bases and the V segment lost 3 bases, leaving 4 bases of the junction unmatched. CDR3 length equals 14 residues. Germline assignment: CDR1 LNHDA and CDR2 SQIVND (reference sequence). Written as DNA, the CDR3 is TGTGCCAGTAGTATGGGGACAGGCGGCTACGAGCAGTACTTC. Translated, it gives CASSMGTGGYEQYF.

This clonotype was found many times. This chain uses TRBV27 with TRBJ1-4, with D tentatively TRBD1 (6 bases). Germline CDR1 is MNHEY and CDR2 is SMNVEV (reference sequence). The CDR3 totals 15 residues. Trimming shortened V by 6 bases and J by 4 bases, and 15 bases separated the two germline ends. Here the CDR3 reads CASSSNRANNEKLFF. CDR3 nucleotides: TGTGCCAGCAGCTCGAACAGGGCTAATAATGAAAAACTGTTTTTT.

CDR3 nucleotide sequence: TGCAGTGCTTCCAATAGGGGACTACCGAACACCGGGGAGCTGTTTTTT. It specifies CSASNRGLPNTGELFF. The chain joins TRBV20-1 to TRBJ2-2; 7 nucleotides align to TRBD2. This CDR3 region has 16 residues. Germline V gives CDR1 DFQATT, CDR2 SNEGSKA (reference sequence). V was pared by 5 bases and J by 0 bases, with 9 bases of the junction left unmatched.

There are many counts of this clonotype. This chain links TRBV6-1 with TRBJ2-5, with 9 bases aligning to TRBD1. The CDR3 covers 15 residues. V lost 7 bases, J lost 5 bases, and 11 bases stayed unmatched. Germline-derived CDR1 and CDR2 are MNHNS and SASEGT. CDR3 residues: CASTRRGTGLETQYF. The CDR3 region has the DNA TGTGCCAGCACCCGGCGAGGGACAGGGTTGGAGACCCAGTACTTC.

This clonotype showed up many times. CDR3 sequence reads: CASSLAARASANTGELFF. In DNA form, the CDR3 reads TGTGCCAGCAGCTTAGCCGCTCGGGCTAGCGCGAACACCGGGGAGCTGTTTTTT. This chain uses TRBV7-2 with TRBJ2-2, with D possibly being TRBD2 (6 bases). The V gene lost 0 bases and the J gene lost 0 bases, with 14 bases spanning the gap. This CDR3 spans 18 amino acids. In germline, CDR1 is SGHTA, CDR2 FQGNSA. The variable domain in full, completed from reference TRBV7-2 and TRBJ2-2, reads GAGVSQSPSNKVTEKGKDVELRCDPISGHTALYWYRQSLGQGLEFLIYFQGNSAPDKSGLPSDRFSAERTGGSVSTLTIQRTQQEDSAVYLCASSLAARASANTGELFFGEGSRLTVL.

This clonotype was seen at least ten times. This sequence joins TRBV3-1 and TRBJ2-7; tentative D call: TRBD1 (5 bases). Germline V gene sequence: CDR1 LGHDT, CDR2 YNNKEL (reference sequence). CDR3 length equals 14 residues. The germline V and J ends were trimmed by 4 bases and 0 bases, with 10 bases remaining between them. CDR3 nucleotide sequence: TGTGCCAGCAGCCCCTGGGGCCGCTCCTACGAGCAGTACTTC. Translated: CASSPWGRSYEQYF.

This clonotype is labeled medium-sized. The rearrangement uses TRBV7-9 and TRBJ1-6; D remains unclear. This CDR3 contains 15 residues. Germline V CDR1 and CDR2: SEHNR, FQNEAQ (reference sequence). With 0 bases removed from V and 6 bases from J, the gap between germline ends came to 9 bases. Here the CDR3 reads CASSLADTSNSPLHF. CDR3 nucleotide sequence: TGTGCCAGCAGCTTAGCGGATACAAGTAATTCACCCCTCCACTTT.

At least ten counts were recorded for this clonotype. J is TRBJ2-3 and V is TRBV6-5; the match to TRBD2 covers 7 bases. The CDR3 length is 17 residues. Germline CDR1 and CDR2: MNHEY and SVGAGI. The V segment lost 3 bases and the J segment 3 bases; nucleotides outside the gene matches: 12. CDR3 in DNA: TGTGCCAGCAGTTATTCTGTTGGGGGGGTGGGAACAGATACGCAGTATTTT. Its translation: CASSYSVGGVGTDTQYF.

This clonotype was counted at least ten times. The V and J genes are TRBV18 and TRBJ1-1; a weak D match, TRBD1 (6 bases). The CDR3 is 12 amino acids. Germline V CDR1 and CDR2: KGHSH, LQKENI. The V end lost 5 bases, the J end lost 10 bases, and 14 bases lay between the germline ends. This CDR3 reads CASSSLQGRAFF. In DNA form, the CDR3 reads TGTGCCAGCTCAAGCTTACAGGGCCGAGCTTTCTTT.

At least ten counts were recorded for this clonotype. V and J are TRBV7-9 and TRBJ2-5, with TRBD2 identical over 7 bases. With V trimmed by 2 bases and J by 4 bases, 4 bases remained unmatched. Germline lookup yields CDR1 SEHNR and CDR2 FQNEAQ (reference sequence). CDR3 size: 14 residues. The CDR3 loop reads CASSLRGGRETQYF. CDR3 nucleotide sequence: TGTGCCAGCAGCTTACGTGGCGGGAGAGAGACCCAGTACTTC.

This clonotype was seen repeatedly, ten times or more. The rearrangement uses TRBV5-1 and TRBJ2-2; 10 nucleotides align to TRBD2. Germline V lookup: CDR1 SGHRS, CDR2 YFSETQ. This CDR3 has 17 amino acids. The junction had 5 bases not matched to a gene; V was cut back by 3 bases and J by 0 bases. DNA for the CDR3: TGCGCCAGCAGCTGGACTAGCGGTTCTCCGAACACCGGGGAGCTGTTTTTT. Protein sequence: CASSWTSGSPNTGELFF.

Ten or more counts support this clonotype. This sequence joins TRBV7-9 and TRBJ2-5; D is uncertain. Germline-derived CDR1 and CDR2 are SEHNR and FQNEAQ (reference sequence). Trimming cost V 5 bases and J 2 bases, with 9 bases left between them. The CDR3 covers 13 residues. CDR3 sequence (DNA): TGTGCCAGCAGCCCGGCCAGTCAAGAGACCCAGTACTTC. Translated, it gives CASSPASQETQYF.

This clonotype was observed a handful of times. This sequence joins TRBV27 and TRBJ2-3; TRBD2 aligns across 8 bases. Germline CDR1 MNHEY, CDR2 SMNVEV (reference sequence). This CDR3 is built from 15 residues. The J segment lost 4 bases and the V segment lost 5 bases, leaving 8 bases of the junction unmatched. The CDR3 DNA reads TGTGCCAGCAGTGCCTACGGGGGGGCAGCAGATACGCAGTATTTT. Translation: CASSAYGGAADTQYF.

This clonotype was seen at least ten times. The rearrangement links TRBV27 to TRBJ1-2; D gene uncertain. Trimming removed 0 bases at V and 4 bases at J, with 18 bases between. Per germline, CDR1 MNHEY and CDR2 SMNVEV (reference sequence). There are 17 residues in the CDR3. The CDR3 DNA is TGTGCCAGCAGTTTATCACCCAGACGAGGACCTGTCTATGGCTACACCTTC. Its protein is CASSLSPRRGPVYGYTF.

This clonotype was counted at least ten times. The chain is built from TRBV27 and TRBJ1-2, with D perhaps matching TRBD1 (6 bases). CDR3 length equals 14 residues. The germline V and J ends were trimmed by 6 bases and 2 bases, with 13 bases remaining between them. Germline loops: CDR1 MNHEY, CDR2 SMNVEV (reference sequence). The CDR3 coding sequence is TGTGCCAGCAGCGCTATCAGGGGAAACTATGGCTACACCTTC. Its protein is CASSAIRGNYGYTF.

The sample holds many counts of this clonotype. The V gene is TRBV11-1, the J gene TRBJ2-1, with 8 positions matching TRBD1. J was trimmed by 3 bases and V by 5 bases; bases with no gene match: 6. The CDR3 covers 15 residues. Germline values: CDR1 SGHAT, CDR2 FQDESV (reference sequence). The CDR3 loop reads CASSPWTGSYNEQFF. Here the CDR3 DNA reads TGTGCCAGCAGCCCGTGGACAGGGAGCTACAATGAGCAGTTCTTC.

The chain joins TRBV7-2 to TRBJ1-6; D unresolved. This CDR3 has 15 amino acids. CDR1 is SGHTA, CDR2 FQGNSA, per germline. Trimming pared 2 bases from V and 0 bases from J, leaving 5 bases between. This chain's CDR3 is CASSLSSSYNSPLHF. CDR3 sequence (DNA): TGTGCCAGCAGCTTATCAAGCTCCTATAATTCACCCCTCCACTTT. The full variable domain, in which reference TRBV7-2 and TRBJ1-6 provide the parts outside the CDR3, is GAGVSQSPSNKVTEKGKDVELRCDPISGHTALYWYRQSLGQGLEFLIYFQGNSAPDKSGLPSDRFSAERTGGSVSTLTIQRTQQEDSAVYLCASSLSSSYNSPLHFGNGTRLTVT.

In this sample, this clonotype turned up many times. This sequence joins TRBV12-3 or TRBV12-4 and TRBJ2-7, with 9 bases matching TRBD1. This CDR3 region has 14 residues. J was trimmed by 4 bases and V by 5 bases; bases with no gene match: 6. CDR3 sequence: CASSLRDRDYEQYF. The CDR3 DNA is TGTGCCAGCAGTCTCCGGGACAGGGATTACGAGCAGTACTTC.

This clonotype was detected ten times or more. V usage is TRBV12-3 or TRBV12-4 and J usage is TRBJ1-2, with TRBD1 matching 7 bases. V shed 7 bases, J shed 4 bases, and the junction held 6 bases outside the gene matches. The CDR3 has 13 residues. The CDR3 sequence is CASTRTGTYGYTF. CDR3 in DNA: TGTGCCAGCACCCGGACAGGCACCTATGGCTACACCTTC.